This T cell receptor beta chain was identified during a study of blood T cell repertoires in COVID-19. Sequencing was performed with immunoSEQ multiplex PCR; in TCRdb, only in-frame clones are kept and a portion is missing. Of roughly 100,000 clones listed, about 89% are singletons. Trimming pared 5 bases from V and 5 bases from J, leaving 22 bases between. This CDR3 contains 17 residues. Per germline, CDR1 SGHTA and CDR2 FQGTGA. This rearrangement joins TRBV7-3 to TRBJ2-1, with D perhaps matching TRBD2 (6 bases). The receptor was derived from a woman aged 60-70 years with acute or convalescent COVID-19. The sample taken for sequencing was peripheral blood. The CDR3 sequence is CASSPSAGRGDHNEQFF. CDR3 nucleotide sequence: TGTGCCAGCAGCCCATCAGCGGGCCGGGGAGACCACAATGAGCAGTTCTTC.